Shown below are 29 T cell receptor beta chains from a single sample sequenced in a study of neurological immune-mediated disorders. The time point: longitudinal time-point 3. TCRdb reprocessed the 5' RACE reads via MiXCR and lists one record per CDR3 protein. The profile shows approximately 58,000 distinct CDR3 sequences, roughly 7.7% of them singletons. The material sequenced was PBMCs. The origin of the receptors is a woman in her thirties or forties in good health.

In its sample, this clonotype was seen many times. The chain combines TRBV7-2 with TRBJ2-7, with 9 bases matching TRBD1. Trimming took 5 bases from V and 0 from J; bases not matched to a gene: 5. This CDR3 spans 15 amino acids. CDR1 and CDR2 from the germline V gene are SGHTA and FQGNSA. The CDR3 DNA sequence: TGTGCCAGCAGCCGGGACAGGGCCTTCTCCTACGAGCAGTACTTC. This gives the protein CASSRDRAFSYEQYF.

There are many counts of this clonotype. The V gene is TRBV7-2, the J gene TRBJ1-4, with 8 bases lining up with TRBD1. The V and J ends lost 4 bases and 8 bases, in that order; junction bases with no gene match: 6. The CDR3 runs 14 residues. Germline lookup yields CDR1 SGHTA and CDR2 FQGNSA. CDR3 sequence reads: CASSSTGGREKLFF. The CDR3 region has the DNA TGTGCCAGCAGCTCCACAGGGGGAAGGGAAAAACTGTTTTTT.

The sample holds many counts of this clonotype. The CDR3 DNA reads as TGCAGTGTGAAGACAGTCGCGAACTATGGCTACACCTTC. Protein: CSVKTVANYGYTF. This chain links TRBV20-1 with TRBJ1-2; perhaps TRBD1 as D (5 bases). V lost 7 bases and J 2 bases, leaving 14 bases between the germline ends. This CDR3 is built from 13 residues. Germline assignment: CDR1 DFQATT and CDR2 SNEGSKA (reference sequence).

J is TRBJ2-5 and V is TRBV7-9, with D possibly being TRBD2 (7 bases). V lost 10 bases to trimming and J lost 5 bases, with 17 bases between them. Germline CDR1 SEHNR, CDR2 FQNEAQ (reference sequence). This CDR3 has 13 residues. In DNA, the CDR3 is TGTGCCATCCGACTGGGGGGGGCGGAGACCCAGTACTTC. This encodes CAIRLGGAETQYF.

There are many counts of this clonotype. The V and J genes are TRBV3-1 and TRBJ1-1; possible D gene TRBD1, 5 bases. This CDR3 region has 14 residues. Germline-derived CDR1 and CDR2 are LGHDT and YNNKEL (reference sequence). The germline V and J ends were trimmed by 5 bases and 1 base, with 11 bases remaining between them. CDR3 region: CASSWDYPNTEAFF. CDR3 sequence (DNA): TGTGCCAGCAGCTGGGACTATCCGAACACTGAAGCTTTCTTT.

Many counts were recorded for this clonotype. The gene calls are TRBV6-5 and TRBJ2-7; 8 nucleotides agree with TRBD1. Germline V gene data show CDR1 as MNHEY and CDR2 as SVGAGI. The length of the CDR3 is 13 residues. The trim removed 6 bases at V and 6 bases at J, leaving 7 bases unmatched. The chain's CDR3 is CASRGQAFSEQYF. In nucleotides, the CDR3 is TGTGCCAGCAGGGGACAGGCTTTTAGCGAGCAGTACTTC.

Many counts were recorded for this clonotype. This chain uses TRBV5-1 with TRBJ1-4; maybe TRBD1 (5 bases). This CDR3 is 14 amino acids long. In germline, CDR1 is SGHRS, CDR2 YFSETQ. The V end lost 4 bases, the J end lost 0 bases, and 7 bases lay between the germline ends. The CDR3 DNA sequence: TGCGCCAGCAGCCAGGGATCAACTAATGAAAAACTGTTTTTT. Translated: CASSQGSTNEKLFF.

As concerns this clonotype: This clone may be a read error of a much larger clone one base away. The chain uses TRBV19 and TRBJ1-1; TRBD1 matches at 9 bases. The V gene end was trimmed by 8 bases and the J gene end by 6 bases; junction bases not matched to a gene: 13. CDR3 length: 15 amino acids. Germline V gene sequence: CDR1 LNHDA, CDR2 SQIVND (reference sequence). The CDR3 DNA follows: TGTGCCAGTGGTGGACAGGGGTCCGGGTTGTCTGAAGCTTTCTTT. It specifies CASGGQGSGLSEAFF.

This clonotype has ten or more counts. The rearrangement links TRBV7-9 to TRBJ1-6; TRBD1 might be the D (5 bases). This CDR3 is 11 amino acids long. CDR1 is SEHNR and CDR2 is FQNEAQ in the germline V gene (reference sequence). The ends were cut back, 8 bases at V and 10 bases at J, with 9 bases in the middle. The CDR3 DNA reads TGTGCCAGCGGCAGGGAATCACCCCTCCACTTT. Translating it yields CASGRESPLHF.

This clonotype was seen repeatedly, ten times or more. The chain carries TRBV11-3 and TRBJ2-2, with a weak D call TRBD2 (5 bases). In germline, CDR1 is SGHNT, CDR2 YENEEA. This CDR3 is 14 amino acids long. With 5 bases removed from V and 0 bases from J, the gap between germline ends came to 7 bases. The CDR3 here is CASSERSNTGELFF. In DNA form, the CDR3 reads TGTGCCAGCAGCGAGCGGTCGAACACCGGGGAGCTGTTTTTT.

There are many counts of this clonotype. The J gene is TRBJ1-2, the V gene TRBV27; D might be TRBD1 (5 bases). Germline lookup yields CDR1 MNHEY and CDR2 SMNVEV (reference sequence). Between the trimmed V and J ends, which lost 4 bases and 5 bases, there was a span of 17 bases. CDR3 length: 15 residues. In nucleotides, the CDR3 is TGTGCCAGCAGTTCGACATGGGGCGGGGGGTATGGCTACACCTTC. This gives the protein CASSSTWGGGYGYTF.

This clonotype was seen at least ten times. The genes are TRBV4-2 and TRBJ2-3, with 7 bases matching TRBD2. V lost 6 bases, J lost 0 bases, and 3 bases stayed unmatched. Germline V gene sequence: CDR1 LGHNA, CDR2 YNFKEQ. The length of the CDR3 is 14 residues. CDR3 amino acids: CASSRGESTDTQYF. For the CDR3, the DNA is TGTGCCAGCAGTCGGGGGGAAAGCACAGATACGCAGTATTTT.

This clonotype has ten or more counts. This chain joins TRBV24-1 and TRBJ2-7, with D maybe TRBD2 (6 bases). Trimming stripped 2 bases from V and 5 bases from J, with 18 bases between. Germline CDR1 KGHDR, CDR2 SFDVKD. The CDR3 is made up of 16 amino acids. CDR3: CATSDSTGTAPNEQYF. DNA for the CDR3: TGTGCCACCAGTGATTCGACCGGGACTGCGCCTAACGAGCAGTACTTC.

This clonotype was observed many times. CDR3 sequence reads: CASSRRDRLTEAFF. In DNA form, the CDR3 reads TGTGCCAGCAGCCGACGGGACAGACTCACTGAAGCTTTCTTT. The gene calls are TRBV12-3 or TRBV12-4 and TRBJ1-1; 7 bases agree with TRBD1. V trimming: 6 bases; J trimming: 4 bases; junction bases outside the gene matches: 8. This CDR3 region has 14 residues.

This clonotype was seen many times. The chain combines TRBV20-1 with TRBJ2-5; perhaps TRBD2 as D (7 bases). The CDR3 has 13 amino acids. Germline V gene data show CDR1 as DFQATT and CDR2 as SNEGSKA (reference sequence). V was cut by 7 bases and J by 2 bases, with 14 bases left in between. The CDR3 coding sequence is TGCAGTGTTAAGGGGGGGGATCAAGAGACCCAGTACTTC. Its protein is CSVKGGDQETQYF.

This clonotype occurred many times. The chain recombines TRBV29-1 with TRBJ1-2, with unresolved D. Germline CDR1 is SQVTM and CDR2 is ANQGSEA. The V end was cut by 3 bases, the J end by 3 bases, with 8 bases between. The CDR3 sequence is 12 residues long. CDR3 amino acids: CSVDRMDYGYTF. As DNA, the CDR3 is TGCAGCGTTGACAGAATGGACTATGGCTACACCTTC.

The V call is TRBV7-2, the J call TRBJ2-5; D possibly corresponds to TRBD2 (6 bases). The ends were cut back, 3 bases at V and 6 bases at J, with 17 bases in the middle. The CDR3 spans 15 residues. The V gene's germline CDR1 is SGHTA and CDR2 FQGNSA. CDR3 nucleotide sequence: TGTGCCAGCAGCTTGACGGGAGACTGCACGAAGACCCAGTACTTC. Translated, it gives CASSLTGDCTKTQYF.

This clonotype was found many times. The V gene is TRBV5-1, the J gene TRBJ2-7, with a possible D match to TRBD2 (6 bases). The CDR3 is 13 amino acids. The V end was cut by 5 bases, the J end by 6 bases, with 15 bases between. Germline V lookup: CDR1 SGHRS, CDR2 YFSETQ. The CDR3 sequence: CASRSGGFGEQYF. The CDR3 DNA sequence: TGCGCCAGCAGGTCAGGAGGGTTCGGCGAGCAGTACTTC.

This clonotype was seen many times. The chain employs TRBV6-2 or TRBV6-3 and TRBJ1-2; no definite D call. The CDR3 length is 15 residues. V lost 5 bases and J 3 bases, leaving 16 bases between the germline ends. The germline CDR1 and CDR2 sequences are MNHEY and SVGEGT. The CDR3 reads CASSLQLRAYYGYTF. The CDR3 region has the DNA TGTGCCAGCAGTCTACAGTTGAGAGCGTACTATGGCTACACCTTC.

This clonotype was detected ten times or more. The gene calls are TRBV10-3 and TRBJ1-3; 7 nucleotides line up with TRBD1. J was trimmed by 0 bases and V by 4 bases; bases with no gene match: 9. This CDR3 is 17 amino acids long. CDR1 and CDR2 (germline): ENHRY, SYGVKD. CDR3 sequence: CAISGSGGIISGNTIYF. CDR3 bases: TGTGCCATCAGTGGTTCAGGGGGAATTATCTCTGGAAACACCATATATTTT.

This clonotype was seen at least ten times. The J gene is TRBJ2-3, the V gene TRBV29-1; TRBD1 matches 9 bases. With 3 bases clipped from V and 2 bases from J, the junction kept 3 bases outside the gene matches. Germline V lookup: CDR1 SQVTM, CDR2 ANQGSEA. The CDR3 runs to 14 residues. CDR3 sequence: CSVEGQGYTDTQYF. CDR3 nucleotides: TGCAGCGTTGAGGGACAGGGTTACACAGATACGCAGTATTTT.

This clonotype was recorded many times. The rearrangement links TRBV7-2 to TRBJ1-5, with D unclear. V lost 5 bases and J lost 4, with 9 bases in between. The CDR3 consists of 13 residues. The germline CDR1 and CDR2 sequences are SGHTA and FQGNSA. The DNA of the CDR3 is TGTGCCAGCAGCCAGCAGGTTAATCAGCCCCAGCATTTT. This translates into CASSQQVNQPQHF.

This clonotype occurred many times. V gene TRBV21-1 combines with J gene TRBJ1-5. TRBV21-1 is a known pseudogene. This CDR3 contains 15 residues. The CDR3 bases are TGTGCCAGCAGCAAAGCGCTTTCGGCCAATCGGCCCCAGCATTTT. Protein sequence: CASSKALSANRPQHF.

In this sample, this clonotype turned up many times. The rearrangement links TRBV3-1 to TRBJ2-2; 7 nucleotides align to TRBD2. Germline V gives CDR1 LGHDT, CDR2 YNNKEL (reference sequence). The CDR3 spans 16 residues. V shed 3 bases, J shed 1 base, and the junction held 5 bases outside the gene matches. CDR3 sequence reads: CASSHWASGNTGELFF. CDR3 nucleotide sequence: TGTGCCAGCAGCCACTGGGCTAGCGGGAACACCGGGGAGCTGTTTTTT.

This clonotype showed up just a few times. The V call is TRBV6-5, the J call TRBJ1-2, with D unclear. This CDR3 has 14 amino acids. Trimming left V 4 bases short and J 8 bases short, with 17 bases between. Germline V CDR1 and CDR2: MNHEY, SVGAGI. This chain's CDR3 is CASSFTLPGAGYTF. The CDR3 nucleotides read TGTGCCAGCAGTTTCACGCTGCCGGGAGCGGGCTACACCTTC.

Many counts were recorded for this clonotype. The chain combines TRBV3-1 with TRBJ1-1; D possibly corresponds to TRBD1 (5 bases). Germline values: CDR1 LGHDT, CDR2 YNNKEL (reference sequence). This CDR3 contains 14 residues. Trimming left V 4 bases short and J 3 bases short, with 12 bases between. The CDR3 DNA is TGTGCCAGCAGCCGCTCCGGAGGGGACACTGAAGCTTTCTTT. It specifies CASSRSGGDTEAFF.

This clonotype was picked up many times. J is TRBJ2-2 and V is TRBV12-3 or TRBV12-4; 11 bases are a match to TRBD1. There are 16 residues in the CDR3. The V gene end was trimmed by 8 bases and the J gene end by 6 bases; junction bases not matched to a gene: 11. The chain's CDR3 is CASRPIGQGAAGELFF. CDR3 coding DNA: TGTGCCAGCCGACCTATAGGACAGGGGGCAGCCGGGGAGCTGTTTTTT.

This clonotype showed up many times. The chain employs TRBV4-3 and TRBJ1-6, with a tentative D call TRBD1 (5 bases). CDR3 length: 16 amino acids. CDR1 is LGHNA, CDR2 YSLEER, per germline. Trimming shortened V by 0 bases and J by 10 bases, and 16 bases separated the two germline ends. The DNA of the CDR3 is TGCGCCAGCAGCCAAGATCACGGGGCAAGGTACTCACCCCTCCACTTT. This gives the protein CASSQDHGARYSPLHF.

This clonotype was recorded many times. The rearrangement links TRBV20-1 to TRBJ1-3; no firm D call. The germline V gene encodes CDR1 DFQATT and CDR2 SNEGSKA (reference sequence). The V end was cut by 2 bases, the J end by 8 bases, with 13 bases between. The CDR3 spans 13 residues. The CDR3 spells CSARFGSRDTIYF. The DNA for the CDR3 is TGCAGTGCTAGATTCGGCTCTAGAGACACCATATATTTT.